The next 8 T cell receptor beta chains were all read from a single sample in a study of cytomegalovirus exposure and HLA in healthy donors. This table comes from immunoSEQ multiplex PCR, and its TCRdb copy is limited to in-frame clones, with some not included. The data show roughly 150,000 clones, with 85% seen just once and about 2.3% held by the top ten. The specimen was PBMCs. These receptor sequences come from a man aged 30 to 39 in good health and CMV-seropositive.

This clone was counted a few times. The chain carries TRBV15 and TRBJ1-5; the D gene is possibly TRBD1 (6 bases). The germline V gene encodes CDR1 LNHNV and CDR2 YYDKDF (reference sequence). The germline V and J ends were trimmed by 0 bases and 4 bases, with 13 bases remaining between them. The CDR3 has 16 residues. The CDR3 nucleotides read TGTGCCACCAGCAGAGATAACAGGGCCGAAAATCAGCCCCAGCATTTT. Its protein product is CATSRDNRAENQPQHF.

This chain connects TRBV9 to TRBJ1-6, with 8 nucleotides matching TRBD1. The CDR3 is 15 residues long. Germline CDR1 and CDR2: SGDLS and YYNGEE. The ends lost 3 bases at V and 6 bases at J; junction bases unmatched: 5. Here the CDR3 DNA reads TGTGCCAGCAGCGCCCGGGACAGGAGTAATTCACCCCTCCACTTT. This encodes CASSARDRSNSPLHF.

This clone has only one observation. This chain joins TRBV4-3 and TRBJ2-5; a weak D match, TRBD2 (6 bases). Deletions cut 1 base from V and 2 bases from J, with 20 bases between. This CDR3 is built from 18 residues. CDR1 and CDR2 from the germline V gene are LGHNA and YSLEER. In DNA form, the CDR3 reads TGCGCCAGCAGCCAAGGTCTGCGGGGTAGGGGTGGGCAAGAGACCCAGTACTTC. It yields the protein CASSQGLRGRGGQETQYF.

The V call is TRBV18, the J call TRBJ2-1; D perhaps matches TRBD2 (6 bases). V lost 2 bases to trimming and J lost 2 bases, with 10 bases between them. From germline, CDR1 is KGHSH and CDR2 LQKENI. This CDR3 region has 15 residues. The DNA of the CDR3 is TGTGCCAGCTCACCAGGAGGGGTCACCTACAATGAGCAGTTCTTC. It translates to CASSPGGVTYNEQFF. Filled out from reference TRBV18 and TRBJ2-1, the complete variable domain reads NAGVMQNPRHLVRRRGQEARLRCSPMKGHSHVYWYRQLPEEGLKFMVYLQKENIIDESGMPKERFSAEFPKEGPSILRIQQVVRGDSAAYFCASSPGGVTYNEQFFGPGTRLTVL.

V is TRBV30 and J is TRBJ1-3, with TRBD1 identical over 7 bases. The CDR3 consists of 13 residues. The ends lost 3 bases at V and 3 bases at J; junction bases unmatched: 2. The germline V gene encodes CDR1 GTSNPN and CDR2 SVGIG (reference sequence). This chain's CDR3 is CAWSDRDGNTIYF. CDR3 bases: TGTGCCTGGAGCGACAGGGATGGAAACACCATATATTTT.

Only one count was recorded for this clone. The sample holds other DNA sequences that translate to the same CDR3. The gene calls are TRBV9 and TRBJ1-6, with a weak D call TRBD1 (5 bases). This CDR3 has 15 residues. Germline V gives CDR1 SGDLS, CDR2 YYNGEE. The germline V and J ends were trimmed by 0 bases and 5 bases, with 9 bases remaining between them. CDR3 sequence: CASSVGGLDNSPLHF. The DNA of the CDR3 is TGTGCCAGCAGCGTAGGGGGCCTGGATAATTCACCCCTCCACTTT. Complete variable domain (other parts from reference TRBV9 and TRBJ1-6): DSGVTQTPKHLITATGQRVTLRCSPRSGDLSVYWYQQSLDQGLQFLIQYYNGEERAKGNILERFSAQQFPDLHSELNLSSLELGDSALYFCASSVGGLDNSPLHFGNGTRLTVT.

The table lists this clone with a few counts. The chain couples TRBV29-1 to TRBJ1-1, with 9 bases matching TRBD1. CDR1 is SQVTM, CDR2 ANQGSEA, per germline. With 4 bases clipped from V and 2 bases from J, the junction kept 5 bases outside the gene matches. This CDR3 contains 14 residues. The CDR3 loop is CSVGTTGGNTEAFF. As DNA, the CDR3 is TGCAGCGTTGGTACTACAGGGGGCAACACTGAAGCTTTCTTT.

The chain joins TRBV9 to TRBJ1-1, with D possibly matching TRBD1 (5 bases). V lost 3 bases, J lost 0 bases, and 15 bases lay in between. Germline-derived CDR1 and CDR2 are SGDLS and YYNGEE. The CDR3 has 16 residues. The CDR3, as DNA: TGTGCCAGCAGCGCCTGGGGGGGTCGGTTGAACACTGAAGCTTTCTTT. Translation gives CASSAWGGRLNTEAFF.